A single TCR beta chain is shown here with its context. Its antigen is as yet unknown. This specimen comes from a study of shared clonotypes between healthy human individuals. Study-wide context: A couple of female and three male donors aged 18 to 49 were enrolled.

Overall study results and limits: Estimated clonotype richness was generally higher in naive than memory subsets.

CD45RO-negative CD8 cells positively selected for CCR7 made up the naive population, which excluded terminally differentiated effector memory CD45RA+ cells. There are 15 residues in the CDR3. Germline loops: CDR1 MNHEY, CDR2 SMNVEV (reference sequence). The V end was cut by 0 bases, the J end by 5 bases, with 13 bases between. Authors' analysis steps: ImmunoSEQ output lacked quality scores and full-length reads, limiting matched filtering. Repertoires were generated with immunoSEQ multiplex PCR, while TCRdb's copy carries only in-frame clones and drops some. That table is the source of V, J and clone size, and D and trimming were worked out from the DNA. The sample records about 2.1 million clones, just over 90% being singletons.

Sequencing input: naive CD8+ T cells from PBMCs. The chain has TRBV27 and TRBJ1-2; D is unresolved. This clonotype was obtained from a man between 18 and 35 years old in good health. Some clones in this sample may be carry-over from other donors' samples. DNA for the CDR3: TGTGCCAGCAGTTTATCGCCAGTAAAAGGTTATGGCTACACCTTC. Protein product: CASSLSPVKGYGYTF.